One and the same sample provided the 27 T cell receptor beta chains below, sequenced in a study of T cells in Graves' hyperthyroidism and ophthalmopathy. Amplification of TCR beta CDR3 regions used RNA as the template. The HTBI primer set was used in a first-round RT-PCR of the TCR CDR3. In TCRdb, the multiplex PCR reads were re-called with MiXCR into one record per CDR3 protein. The repertoire holds about 610,000 distinct CDR3 sequences, 15% to 20% seen once, with more than 3% in the top ten. Sample: blood. These receptors were obtained from a middle-aged woman with Graves' ophthalmopathy.

This clonotype was seen ten or more times. This sequence joins TRBV2 and TRBJ2-3, with D perhaps matching TRBD1 (6 bases). Per germline, CDR1 SNHLY and CDR2 FYNNEI. V gave up 3 bases and J gave up 6 bases, with 13 bases separating them. The CDR3 contains 14 residues. CDR3 region: CASSDPPGEDTQYF. The DNA of the CDR3 is TGTGCCAGCAGTGATCCCCCAGGGGAGGATACGCAGTATTTT.

This clonotype was observed many times. The chain couples TRBV11-2 to TRBJ1-3, with D uncertain. The CDR3 has 15 residues. The V end was cut by 2 bases, the J end by 4 bases, with 12 bases between. Germline V gives CDR1 SGHAT, CDR2 FQNNGV. CDR3 residues: CASSLTVVGGNTIYF. The CDR3 DNA follows: TGTGCCAGCAGCTTAACAGTCGTAGGCGGAAACACCATATATTTT.

This clonotype has more than one count but fewer than ten. The chain combines TRBV13 with TRBJ2-3; D might be TRBD2 (7 bases). The ends were cut back, 2 bases at V and 1 base at J, with 13 bases in the middle. CDR1 and CDR2 from the germline V gene are PRHDT and FYEKMQ (reference sequence). CDR3 length: 16 amino acids. CDR3 loop: CASSLLVGGRTDTQYF. For the CDR3, the DNA is TGTGCCAGCAGCTTATTGGTGGGGGGGCGCACAGATACGCAGTATTTT.

The chain joins TRBV28 to TRBJ2-2; 8 positions agree with TRBD1. The CDR3 is made up of 16 amino acids. Looked up from germline, CDR1 is MDHEN and CDR2 is SYDVKM. V lost 3 bases and J lost 5; bases outside the gene matches: 8. CDR3 DNA: TGTGCCAGCAGTTTCTTGGGACAGGAGTTAACCGGGGAGCTGTTTTTT. It translates to CASSFLGQELTGELFF. The variable domain in full, with the rest retrieved from reference TRBV28 and TRBJ2-2, is DVKVTQSSRYLVKRTGEKVFLECVQDMDHENMFWYRQDPGLGLRLIYFSYDVKMKEKGDIPEGYSVSREKKERFSLILESASTNQTSMYLCASSFLGQELTGELFFGEGSRLTVL.

This clonotype was seen a handful of times. This sequence joins TRBV5-1 and TRBJ1-1, with a tentative D call TRBD1 (5 bases). The ends were cut back, 0 bases at V and 0 bases at J, with 9 bases in the middle. CDR1 SGHRS and CDR2 YFSETQ come from the germline V gene. The CDR3 has 15 residues. The CDR3 bases are TGCGCCAGCAGCTTGGCCAGGGCCCTGAACACTGAAGCTTTCTTT. Protein: CASSLARALNTEAFF.

This clonotype was counted between two and nine times. V and J are TRBV6-6 and TRBJ2-3, with 8 bases aligning to TRBD2. The V gene's germline CDR1 is MNHNY and CDR2 SVGAGI (reference sequence). The length of the CDR3 is 16 residues. Germline trimming cut 3 bases from V and 6 bases from J; bases unmatched to any gene: 11. In DNA, the CDR3 is TGTGCCAGCAGTTATCTCGGCAGGGCGGGAGGTGATACGCAGTATTTT. It encodes CASSYLGRAGGDTQYF.

This clonotype was recorded many times. An end of the junction does not agree with germline; a read error may underlie this. The V and J genes are TRBV7-7 and TRBJ2-1; 7 nucleotides agree with TRBD2. The CDR3 totals 13 residues. Germline CDR1 is SSHAT and CDR2 is FNYEAQ (reference sequence). CDR3 sequence reads: CASSLERDGEQFF. The CDR3 coding sequence is TGTGCTAGCAGCTTAGAGCGGGATGGAGAGCAGTTCTTC.

The sample holds many counts of this clonotype. The chain is built from TRBV18 and TRBJ1-2; 7 bases map to TRBD1. The trim removed 2 bases at V and 8 bases at J, leaving 2 bases unmatched. Looked up from germline, CDR1 is KGHSH and CDR2 is LQKENI. The CDR3 runs 12 residues. CDR3 nucleotide sequence: TGTGCCAGCTCACCAAGGGGACAGGGCTACACCTTC. Translating it yields CASSPRGQGYTF.

On this clonotype: A much bigger clone sits one base away, suggesting this may be a read error. V gene TRBV12-5 combines with J gene TRBJ2-1; the D gene is possibly TRBD2 (5 bases). CDR3 length equals 17 residues. Germline-derived CDR1 and CDR2 are LGHNT and FRNRAP. V lost 6 bases and J lost 5, with 23 bases in between. The CDR3, as DNA: TGTGCTAGTGGGGCTCCCTCCCTGCCGCGGAGGAACAATGAGCAGTTCTTC. Translating gives CASGAPSLPRRNNEQFF.

CDR3 nucleotides: TGCAGTGCTACAGGGGGCGCCCTCGAGCAGTACTTC. The encoded protein is CSATGGALEQYF. V is TRBV20-1 and J is TRBJ2-7, with 8 bases fitting TRBD1. Germline assignment: CDR1 DFQATT and CDR2 SNEGSKA (reference sequence). The CDR3 is made up of 12 amino acids. Unmatched junction bases numbered 5, after V lost 4 bases and J lost 6 bases.

This clonotype was found many times. This chain joins TRBV20-1 and TRBJ2-7, with TRBD2 matching 8 bases. CDR3 length: 14 residues. The V gene's germline CDR1 is DFQATT and CDR2 SNEGSKA (reference sequence). The CDR3, as DNA: TGCCGACCCGACCTAGCGGGCAGGGAGTACGAGCAGTACTTC. The encoded protein is CRPDLAGREYEQYF.

The sample holds a few counts of this clonotype. The rearrangement links TRBV18 to TRBJ2-3; 9 bases are a match to TRBD1. After removal of 5 bases from V and 3 bases from J, the junction contained 9 bases not matched to a gene. Germline values: CDR1 KGHSH, CDR2 LQKENI. The CDR3 runs to 16 residues. This chain's CDR3 is CASSTKPGQGTDTQYF. The CDR3 DNA sequence: TGTGCCAGCTCAACCAAGCCGGGACAGGGTACAGATACGCAGTATTTT. Together with reference TRBV18 and TRBJ2-3, the CDR3 gives the full variable domain: NAGVMQNPRHLVRRRGQEARLRCSPMKGHSHVYWYRQLPEEGLKFMVYLQKENIIDESGMPKERFSAEFPKEGPSILRIQQVVRGDSAAYFCASSTKPGQGTDTQYFGPGTRLTVL.

This clonotype was detected once. The chain carries TRBV7-9 and TRBJ2-5; perhaps D is TRBD1 or TRBD2 (5 bases each). V lost 1 base and J 4 bases, leaving 19 bases between the germline ends. The CDR3 is 17 amino acids. Germline values: CDR1 SEHNR, CDR2 FQNEAQ (reference sequence). The CDR3 bases are TGTGCCAGCAGCTTAGTGGTCACGGGGAGAGGGGCAGAGACCCAGTACTTC. Translating it yields CASSLVVTGRGAETQYF.

This clonotype was recorded many times. The chain couples TRBV5-1 to TRBJ2-1; 7 nucleotides agree with TRBD1. Germline CDR1 reads SGHRS; CDR2 reads YFSETQ. The CDR3 sequence is 15 residues long. Unmatched junction bases numbered 3, after V lost 3 bases and J lost 0 bases. The CDR3 nucleotides are TGCGCCAGCAGCTGGGGACAGCCCTCCTACAATGAGCAGTTCTTC. Protein: CASSWGQPSYNEQFF. The whole variable domain, filled in from reference TRBV5-1 and TRBJ2-1, reads KAGVTQTPRYLIKTRGQQVTLSCSPISGHRSVSWYQQTPGQGLQFLFEYFSETQRNKGNFPGRFSGRQFSNSRSEMNVSTLELGDSALYLCASSWGQPSYNEQFFGPGTRLTVL.

This chain uses TRBV11-2 with TRBJ2-1; TRBD1 matches at 10 bases. The CDR3 has 16 residues. Germline V gives CDR1 SGHAT, CDR2 FQNNGV. The junction had 11 bases not matched to a gene; V was cut back by 4 bases and J by 8 bases. The CDR3: CASSSQGQGFLDEQFF. CDR3 nucleotide sequence: TGTGCCAGCAGCTCACAGGGACAGGGGTTCTTAGATGAGCAGTTCTTC.

This clonotype was observed a few times. V gene TRBV27 combines with J gene TRBJ2-2; TRBD2 aligns across 8 bases. Germline lookup yields CDR1 MNHEY and CDR2 SMNVEV (reference sequence). Trimming at V came to 7 bases and at J to 2 bases, leaving 12 bases not matched to a gene. The CDR3 spans 17 residues. The CDR3 here is CASTSAGGRLNTGELFF. In DNA form, the CDR3 reads TGTGCCAGCACCAGTGCTGGCGGGAGGCTCAACACCGGGGAGCTGTTTTTT.

This clonotype was counted a few times. The chain employs TRBV20-1 and TRBJ2-1; D unresolved. In germline, CDR1 is DFQATT, CDR2 SNEGSKA (reference sequence). The germline V and J ends were trimmed by 1 base and 5 bases, with 9 bases remaining between them. The CDR3 spans 13 residues. CDR3 sequence (DNA): TGCAGTGCTAGAGGACTGAATAACAATGAGCAGTTCTTC. Its protein product is CSARGLNNNEQFF.

The gene calls are TRBV11-2 and TRBJ1-5; a weak D match, TRBD1 (6 bases). V lost 4 bases and J lost 2, with 15 bases in between. The CDR3 runs 16 residues. Germline values: CDR1 SGHAT, CDR2 FQNNGV. DNA for the CDR3: TGTGCCAGCAGCTCAACAGGGTACGGTGGCAATCAGCCCCAGCATTTT. This sequence encodes CASSSTGYGGNQPQHF.

The rearrangement uses TRBV19 and TRBJ1-5; possible D gene TRBD1, 6 bases. This CDR3 region has 15 residues. Germline lookup yields CDR1 LNHDA and CDR2 SQIVND (reference sequence). V shed 5 bases and J shed 3 bases, with 14 bases lying between them. CDR3: CASSPGGADNQPQHF. The DNA of the CDR3 is TGTGCCAGTAGTCCCGGGGGCGCGGACAATCAGCCCCAGCATTTT.

This clonotype appeared a few times. The genes are TRBV20-1 and TRBJ2-6, with D maybe TRBD1 (5 bases). This CDR3 is built from 13 residues. V shed 4 bases and J shed 2 bases, with 6 bases lying between them. Germline V lookup: CDR1 DFQATT, CDR2 SNEGSKA (reference sequence). The CDR3 here is CSAKGTGANVLTF. For the CDR3, the DNA is TGCAGTGCTAAGGGGACTGGGGCCAACGTCCTGACTTTC.

This clonotype was seen ten or more times. The V and J genes are TRBV7-8 and TRBJ2-1, with 10 bases fitting TRBD1. After removal of 11 bases from V and 9 bases from J, the junction contained 7 bases not matched to a gene. Germline assignment: CDR1 SGHVS and CDR2 FQNEAQ. CDR3 size: 12 residues. DNA for the CDR3: TGTGCCGGCCGGACAGGGGGGGGTGAGCAGTTCTTC. As protein: CAGRTGGGEQFF.

About this clonotype itself: At one of its ends the junction is not consistent with the germline gene, which may arise from a read error. This chain links TRBV7-2 with TRBJ1-5, with D possibly being TRBD1 (6 bases). Per germline, CDR1 SGHTA and CDR2 FQGNSA. The CDR3 loop spans 17 amino acids. This chain's CDR3 is CASSLGGQPNSNRPQHF. The CDR3 DNA reads as TGTGCCAGCAGCCTGGGGGGGCAGCCTAATAGCAATCGGCCCCAGCATTTT.

The genes are TRBV12-3 or TRBV12-4 and TRBJ2-1, with 8 nucleotides matching TRBD2. The trim removed 6 bases at V and 0 bases at J, leaving 13 bases unmatched. The CDR3 spans 18 residues. The CDR3 DNA follows: TGTGCCAGCAGGCCTCGAGCGGGGGCCTTAAGCTCCTACAATGAGCAGTTCTTC. Translated, it gives CASRPRAGALSSYNEQFF.

V usage is TRBV6-5 and J usage is TRBJ1-5; 7 nucleotides align to TRBD1. The CDR3 is 15 residues long. CDR1 and CDR2 from the germline V gene are MNHEY and SVGAGI. V trimming: 2 bases; J trimming: 5 bases; junction bases outside the gene matches: 6. CDR3 sequence reads: CASSYLGTADQPQHF. The CDR3 DNA follows: TGTGCCAGCAGTTACCTCGGGACAGCAGATCAGCCCCAGCATTTT.

The chain is built from TRBV12-3 or TRBV12-4 and TRBJ2-5; 10 nucleotides line up with TRBD2. V shed 6 bases, J shed 5 bases, and the junction held 12 bases outside the gene matches. The CDR3 loop spans 16 amino acids. For the CDR3, the DNA is TGTGCCAGCAGGCCCGGGACTAGCGCCGCGGGTGAGACCCAGTACTTC. Protein sequence: CASRPGTSAAGETQYF.

This clonotype was seen repeatedly, ten times or more. This chain uses TRBV7-2 with TRBJ2-7; a weak D match, TRBD1 (6 bases). Trimming took off 4 bases at V and 3 bases at J, with 16 bases between the two ends. Germline V gene sequence: CDR1 SGHTA, CDR2 FQGNSA. CDR3 length: 15 amino acids. The CDR3 is CASSYEQGKGYEQYF. The CDR3 nucleotides read TGTGCCAGCAGCTACGAACAGGGAAAGGGCTACGAGCAGTACTTC.

The CDR3 DNA is TGTGCCAGCAGCCAAGTTGGACAGGGGTCCCTTTATGGCTACACCTTC. Protein product: CASSQVGQGSLYGYTF. This chain uses TRBV14 with TRBJ1-2; TRBD1 matches at 9 bases. Germline CDR1 and CDR2: SGHDN and FVKESK. Losses at the gene ends were 1 base for V and 5 bases for J; bases not matched to a gene: 8. There are 16 residues in the CDR3.